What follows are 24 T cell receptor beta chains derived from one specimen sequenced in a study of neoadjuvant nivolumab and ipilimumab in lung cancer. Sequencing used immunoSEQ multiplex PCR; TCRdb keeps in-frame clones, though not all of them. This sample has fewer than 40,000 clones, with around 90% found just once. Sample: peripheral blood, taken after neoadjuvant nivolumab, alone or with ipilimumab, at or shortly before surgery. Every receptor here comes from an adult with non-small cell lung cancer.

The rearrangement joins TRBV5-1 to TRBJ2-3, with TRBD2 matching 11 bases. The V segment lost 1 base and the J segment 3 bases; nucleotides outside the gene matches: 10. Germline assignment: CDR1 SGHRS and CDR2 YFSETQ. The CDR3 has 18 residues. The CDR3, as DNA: TGCGCCAGCAGCTTGTTGGCTAGCGGGAGGAGAGGAACAGATACGCAGTATTTT. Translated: CASSLLASGRRGTDTQYF.

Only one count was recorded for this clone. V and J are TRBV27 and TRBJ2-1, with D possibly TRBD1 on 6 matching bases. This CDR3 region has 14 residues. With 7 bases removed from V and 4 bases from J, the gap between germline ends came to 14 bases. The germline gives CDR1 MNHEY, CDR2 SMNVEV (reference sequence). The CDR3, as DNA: TGTGCCAGCACTGAGACAGGCCGGTACAATGAGCAGTTCTTC. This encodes CASTETGRYNEQFF.

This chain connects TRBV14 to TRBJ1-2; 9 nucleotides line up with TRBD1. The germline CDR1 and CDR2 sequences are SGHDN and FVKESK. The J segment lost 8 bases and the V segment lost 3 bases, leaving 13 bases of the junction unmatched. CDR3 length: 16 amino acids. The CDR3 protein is CASSQELRDREGGYTF. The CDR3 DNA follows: TGTGCCAGCAGCCAGGAACTCCGGGACAGGGAGGGCGGCTACACCTTC.

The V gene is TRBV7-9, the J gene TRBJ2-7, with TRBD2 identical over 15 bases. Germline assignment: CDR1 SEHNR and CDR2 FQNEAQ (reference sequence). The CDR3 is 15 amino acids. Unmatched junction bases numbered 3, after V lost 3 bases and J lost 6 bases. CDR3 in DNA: TGTGCCAGCAGCTTTCCGGGACTAGCGGGAGGCGAGCAGTACTTC. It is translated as CASSFPGLAGGEQYF.

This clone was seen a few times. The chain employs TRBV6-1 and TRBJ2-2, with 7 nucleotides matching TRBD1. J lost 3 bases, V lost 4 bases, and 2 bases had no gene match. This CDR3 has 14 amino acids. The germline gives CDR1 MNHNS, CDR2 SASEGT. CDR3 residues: CASSGQGDTGELFF. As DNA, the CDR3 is TGTGCCAGCAGTGGACAGGGCGACACCGGGGAGCTGTTTTTT.

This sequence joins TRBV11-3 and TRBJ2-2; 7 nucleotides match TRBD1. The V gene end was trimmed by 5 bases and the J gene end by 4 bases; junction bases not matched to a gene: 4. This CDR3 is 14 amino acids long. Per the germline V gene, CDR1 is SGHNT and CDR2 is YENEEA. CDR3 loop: CASSAGTVTGELFF. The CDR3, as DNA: TGTGCCAGCAGCGCCGGGACAGTCACCGGGGAGCTGTTTTTT.

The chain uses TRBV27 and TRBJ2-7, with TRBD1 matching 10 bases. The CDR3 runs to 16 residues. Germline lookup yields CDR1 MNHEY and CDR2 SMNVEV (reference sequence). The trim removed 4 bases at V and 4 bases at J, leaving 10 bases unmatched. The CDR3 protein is CASSSPLGQGEYEQYF. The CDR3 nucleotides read TGTGCCAGCAGTTCTCCCCTCGGACAGGGGGAGTACGAGCAGTACTTC.

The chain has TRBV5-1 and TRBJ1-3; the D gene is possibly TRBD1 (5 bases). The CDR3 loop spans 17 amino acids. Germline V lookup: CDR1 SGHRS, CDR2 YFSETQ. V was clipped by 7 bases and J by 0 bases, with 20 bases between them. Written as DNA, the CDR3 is TGCGCCAGCTCCCGCGGGCCGGGGGAAGACTCTGGAAACACCATATATTTT. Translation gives CASSRGPGEDSGNTIYF.

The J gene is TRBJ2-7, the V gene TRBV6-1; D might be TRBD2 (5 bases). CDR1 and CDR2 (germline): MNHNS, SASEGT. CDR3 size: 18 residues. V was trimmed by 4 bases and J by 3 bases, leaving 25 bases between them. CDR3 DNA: TGTGCCAGCAGTGGGCGGACTGGCAGCCCTACAGATTTCTACGAGCAGTACTTC. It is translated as CASSGRTGSPTDFYEQYF.

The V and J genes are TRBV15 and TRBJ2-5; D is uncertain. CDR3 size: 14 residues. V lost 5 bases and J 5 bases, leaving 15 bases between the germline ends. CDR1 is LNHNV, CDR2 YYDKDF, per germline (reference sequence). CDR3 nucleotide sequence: TGTGCCACCAGCTCGCGCGCGTTGGAGGAGACCCAGTACTTC. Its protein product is CATSSRALEETQYF.

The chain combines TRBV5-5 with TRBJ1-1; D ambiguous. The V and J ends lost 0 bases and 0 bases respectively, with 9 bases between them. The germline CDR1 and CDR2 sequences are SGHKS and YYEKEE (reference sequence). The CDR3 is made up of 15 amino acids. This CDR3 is CASSLVWALNTEAFF. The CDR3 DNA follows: TGTGCCAGCAGCTTGGTCTGGGCCTTGAACACTGAAGCTTTCTTT.

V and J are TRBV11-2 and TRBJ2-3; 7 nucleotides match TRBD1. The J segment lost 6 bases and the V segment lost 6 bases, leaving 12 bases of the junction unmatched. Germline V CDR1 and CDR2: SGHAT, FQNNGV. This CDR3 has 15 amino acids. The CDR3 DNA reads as TGTGCCAGCAGGAACTACAGGGGACCCGAGGATACGCAGTATTTT. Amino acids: CASRNYRGPEDTQYF.

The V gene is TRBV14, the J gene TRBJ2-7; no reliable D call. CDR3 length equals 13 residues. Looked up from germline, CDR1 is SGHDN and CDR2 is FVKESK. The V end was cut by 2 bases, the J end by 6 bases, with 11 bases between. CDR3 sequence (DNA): TGTGCCAGCAGCCAAACCCGACTTTCCGAGCAGTACTTC. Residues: CASSQTRLSEQYF.

The CDR3 is CASSSRDTGPTDTQYF. CDR3 bases: TGTGCCAGCAGCAGCCGGGACACAGGACCCACAGATACGCAGTATTTT. The chain has TRBV5-4 and TRBJ2-3, with D perhaps matching TRBD1 (6 bases). CDR1 is SGHNT, CDR2 YYREEE, per germline (reference sequence). The CDR3 has 16 amino acids. Trimming took 4 bases from V and 2 from J, leaving 17 bases between them.

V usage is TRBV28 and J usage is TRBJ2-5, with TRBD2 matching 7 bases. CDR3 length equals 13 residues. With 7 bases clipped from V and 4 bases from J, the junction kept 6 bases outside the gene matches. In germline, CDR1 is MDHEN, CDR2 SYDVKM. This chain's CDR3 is CASTPGGGETQYF. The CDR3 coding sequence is TGTGCCAGCACCCCCGGCGGGGGAGAGACCCAGTACTTC.

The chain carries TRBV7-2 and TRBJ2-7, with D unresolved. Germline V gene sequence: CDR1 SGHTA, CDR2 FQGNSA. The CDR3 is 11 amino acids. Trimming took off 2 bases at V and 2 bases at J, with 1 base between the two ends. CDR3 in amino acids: CASSLTYEQYF. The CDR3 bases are TGTGCCAGCAGCTTAACCTACGAGCAGTACTTC.

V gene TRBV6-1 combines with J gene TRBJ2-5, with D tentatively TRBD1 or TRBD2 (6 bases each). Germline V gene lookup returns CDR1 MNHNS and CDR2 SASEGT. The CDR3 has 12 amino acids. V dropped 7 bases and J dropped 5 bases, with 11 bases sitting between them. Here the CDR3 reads CASNLGGETQYF. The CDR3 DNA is TGTGCCAGCAATCTAGGGGGGGAGACCCAGTACTTC.

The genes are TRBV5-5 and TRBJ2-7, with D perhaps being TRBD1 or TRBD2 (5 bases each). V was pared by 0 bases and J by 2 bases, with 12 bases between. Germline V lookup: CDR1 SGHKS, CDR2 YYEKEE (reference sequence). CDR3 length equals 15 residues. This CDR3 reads CASSLEVRGTYEQYF. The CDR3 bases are TGTGCCAGCAGCTTGGAGGTGAGGGGAACCTACGAGCAGTACTTC. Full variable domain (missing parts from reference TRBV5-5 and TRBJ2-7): DAGVTQSPTHLIKTRGQQVTLRCSPISGHKSVSWYQQVLGQGPQFIFQYYEKEERGRGNFPDRFSARQFPNYSSELNVNALLLGDSALYLCASSLEVRGTYEQYFGPGTRLTVT.

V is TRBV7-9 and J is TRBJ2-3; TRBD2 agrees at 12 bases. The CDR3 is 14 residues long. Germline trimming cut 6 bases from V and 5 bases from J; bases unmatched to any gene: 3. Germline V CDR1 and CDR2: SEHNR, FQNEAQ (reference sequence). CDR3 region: CASSLGLAGDTQYF. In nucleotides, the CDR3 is TGTGCCAGCAGTTTGGGACTAGCGGGAGATACGCAGTATTTT.

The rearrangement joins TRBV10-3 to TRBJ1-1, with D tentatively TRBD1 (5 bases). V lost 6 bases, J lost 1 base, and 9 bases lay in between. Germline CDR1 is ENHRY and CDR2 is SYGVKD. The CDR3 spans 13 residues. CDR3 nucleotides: TGTGCCATCAGGGGACTCCAGAACACTGAAGCTTTCTTT. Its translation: CAIRGLQNTEAFF.

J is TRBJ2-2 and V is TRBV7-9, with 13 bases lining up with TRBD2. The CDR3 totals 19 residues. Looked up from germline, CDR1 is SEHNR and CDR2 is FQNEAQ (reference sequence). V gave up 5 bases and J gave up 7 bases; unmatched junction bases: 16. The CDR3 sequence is CASSGVSAGLAGAGGELFF. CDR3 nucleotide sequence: TGTGCCAGCAGCGGGGTATCGGCAGGACTAGCGGGAGCAGGCGGGGAGCTGTTTTTT.

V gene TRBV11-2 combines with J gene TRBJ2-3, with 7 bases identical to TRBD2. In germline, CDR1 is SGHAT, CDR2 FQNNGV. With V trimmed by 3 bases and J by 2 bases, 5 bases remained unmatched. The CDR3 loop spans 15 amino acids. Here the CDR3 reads CASSFSGRDTDTQYF. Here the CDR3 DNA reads TGTGCCAGCAGCTTTAGCGGGCGGGACACAGATACGCAGTATTTT.

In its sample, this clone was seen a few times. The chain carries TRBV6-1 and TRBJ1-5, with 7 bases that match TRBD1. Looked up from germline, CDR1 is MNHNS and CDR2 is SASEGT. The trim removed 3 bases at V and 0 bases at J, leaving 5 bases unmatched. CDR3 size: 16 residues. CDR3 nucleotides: TGTGCCAGCAGTGACCGGGACAGCTATAGCAATCAGCCCCAGCATTTT. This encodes CASSDRDSYSNQPQHF.

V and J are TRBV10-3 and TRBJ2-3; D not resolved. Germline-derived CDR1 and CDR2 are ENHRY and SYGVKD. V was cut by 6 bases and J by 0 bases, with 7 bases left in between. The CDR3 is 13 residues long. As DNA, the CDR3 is TGTGCCATCAGAAGAGAGAGCACAGATACGCAGTATTTT. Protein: CAIRRESTDTQYF.